Following are 18 T cell receptor beta chains from one sample sequenced in a study of T cells in Graves' hyperthyroidism and ophthalmopathy. Using RNA transcripts as the source, TCR beta CDR3 regions were amplified. The HTBI primer set was used in a first-round RT-PCR of the TCR CDR3. TCRdb independently ran MiXCR on the multiplex PCR reads; one entry per CDR3 protein. This table holds about 180,000 distinct CDR3 sequences, 9.4% found once. Sequenced input: blood. The receptor set was obtained from a woman between 18 and 29 years old with Graves' hyperthyroidism that later progressed to Graves' ophthalmopathy.

At least ten counts were recorded for this clonotype. CDR3: CASSRGVQETEAFF. The DNA for the CDR3 is TGTGCCAGCAGTAGGGGAGTTCAGGAGACTGAAGCTTTCTTT. The chain joins TRBV6-1 to TRBJ1-1; D might be TRBD1 (5 bases). Germline CDR1 reads MNHNS; CDR2 reads SASEGT. CDR3 size: 14 residues. With 5 bases removed from V and 5 bases from J, the gap between germline ends came to 15 bases.

This clonotype was detected ten times or more. V usage is TRBV29-1 and J usage is TRBJ2-7; 10 nucleotides agree with TRBD1. The V gene's germline CDR1 is SQVTM and CDR2 ANQGSEA. There are 14 residues in the CDR3. V trimming: 5 bases; J trimming: 4 bases; junction bases outside the gene matches: 8. This chain's CDR3 is CSVTTGTGVYEQYF. DNA of the CDR3: TGCAGCGTTACCACCGGGACAGGGGTTTACGAGCAGTACTTC.

The V gene is TRBV6-1, the J gene TRBJ2-3; 12 nucleotides align to TRBD2. The germline V gene has CDR1 MNHNS and CDR2 SASEGT. This CDR3 contains 14 residues. After removal of 10 bases from V and 1 base from J, the junction contained 3 bases not matched to a gene. The CDR3 nucleotides read TGTGCCACGTCTAGCGGGGGGGGCACAGATACGCAGTATTTT. This encodes CATSSGGGTDTQYF.

This clonotype occurred a few times. The chain uses TRBV4-2 and TRBJ1-1; D gene ambiguous. From germline, CDR1 is LGHNA and CDR2 YNFKEQ. V was trimmed by 0 bases and J by 3 bases, leaving 5 bases between them. This CDR3 comprises 13 residues. Written as DNA, the CDR3 is TGTGCCAGCAGCCAAGAATCTCACACTGAAGCTTTCTTT. As protein: CASSQESHTEAFF.

The CDR3 DNA sequence: TGTGCCAGTCATACGCCGGGGACTGCTGAAAAACTGTTTTTT. Translating gives CASHTPGTAEKLFF. The V gene is TRBV2, the J gene TRBJ1-4; D is possibly TRBD1 (5 bases). The length of the CDR3 is 14 residues. Germline V gene data show CDR1 as SNHLY and CDR2 as FYNNEI. V was clipped by 9 bases and J by 7 bases, with 18 bases between them.

J is TRBJ2-5 and V is TRBV4-1; TRBD1 or TRBD2 may be the D gene (6 bases each). V gave up 6 bases and J gave up 2 bases, with 10 bases separating them. CDR3 size: 13 residues. Germline loops: CDR1 MGHRA, CDR2 YSYEKL. The CDR3 here is CASRQGGQETQYF. DNA for the CDR3: TGCGCCAGCAGACAGGGAGGACAAGAGACCCAGTACTTC.

This clonotype was seen many times. This sequence joins TRBV15 and TRBJ1-5, with D maybe TRBD1 (6 bases). CDR3 length: 14 amino acids. Trimming cost V 3 bases and J 9 bases, with 15 bases left between them. CDR1 is LNHNV, CDR2 YYDKDF, per germline (reference sequence). Here the CDR3 reads CATSSMGGGTPQHF. The DNA of the CDR3 is TGTGCCACCAGCAGCATGGGGGGGGGCACGCCCCAGCATTTT.

This clonotype was observed a handful of times. In DNA, the CDR3 is TGTGCCAGCAGTTTGGATGGCAGGGGGAATTCACCCCTCCACTTT. Its translation is CASSLDGRGNSPLHF. V gene TRBV27 combines with J gene TRBJ1-6, with 7 nucleotides matching TRBD1. The germline V gene encodes CDR1 MNHEY and CDR2 SMNVEV (reference sequence). V shed 3 bases, J shed 7 bases, and the junction held 6 bases outside the gene matches. This CDR3 is 15 amino acids long.

This clonotype was recorded many times. CDR3 amino acids: CASRGQGAYGYTF. CDR3 coding DNA: TGTGCCAGCAGAGGACAGGGGGCTTATGGCTACACCTTC. This chain connects TRBV6-1 to TRBJ1-2; 11 nucleotides agree with TRBD1. V shed 6 bases and J 5 bases; nucleotides not matched to a gene: 2. The CDR3 extends over 13 amino acids. In germline, CDR1 is MNHNS, CDR2 SASEGT.

This clonotype was seen repeatedly, ten times or more. The chain combines TRBV20-1 with TRBJ2-7; D is perhaps TRBD1 (6 bases). In germline, CDR1 is DFQATT, CDR2 SNEGSKA (reference sequence). There are 15 residues in the CDR3. Trimming left V 0 bases short and J 1 base short, with 13 bases between. This CDR3 is CSARDRQAVSYEQYF. CDR3 coding DNA: TGCAGTGCTAGAGACCGACAGGCTGTTTCCTACGAGCAGTACTTC.

V usage is TRBV4-2 and J usage is TRBJ2-2, with 11 bases that match TRBD2. This CDR3 spans 21 amino acids. J gave up 6 bases and V 2 bases, and 20 bases lay outside the gene matches. Germline values: CDR1 LGHNA, CDR2 YNFKEQ. The CDR3 sequence: CASSQLLAGASRGVSAGELFF. In nucleotides, the CDR3 is TGTGCCAGCAGCCAACTACTAGCGGGAGCGAGCCGGGGGGTTTCGGCCGGGGAGCTGTTTTTT.

The chain combines TRBV3-1 with TRBJ2-2; D uncertain. The ends were cut back, 0 bases at V and 4 bases at J, with 9 bases in the middle. Germline CDR1 LGHDT, CDR2 YNNKEL (reference sequence). This CDR3 has 15 amino acids. The CDR3 loop reads CASSQEFVGTGELFF. In DNA, the CDR3 is TGTGCCAGCAGCCAAGAATTCGTGGGCACCGGGGAGCTGTTTTTT.

This clonotype was recorded at least ten times. The rearrangement links TRBV12-3 or TRBV12-4 to TRBJ1-5; D not certain. V was shortened by 4 bases and J by 2 bases, with 9 bases between the two germline ends. CDR3 length: 14 residues. Written as DNA, the CDR3 is TGTGCCAGCAGTTCCGCCGGGGGCAATCAGCCCCAGCATTTT. It yields the protein CASSSAGGNQPQHF.

This clonotype was recorded many times. CDR3 sequence: CASSLAFGGRDYGYTF. The DNA for the CDR3 is TGTGCCAGCAGTTTAGCATTTGGGGGGCGAGACTATGGCTACACCTTC. The chain employs TRBV12-3 or TRBV12-4 and TRBJ1-2; perhaps TRBD1 as D (6 bases). The ends were cut back, 0 bases at V and 3 bases at J, with 14 bases in the middle. The CDR3 is 16 amino acids.

This clonotype occurred many times. The chain employs TRBV9 and TRBJ2-3, with TRBD1 identical over 9 bases. The V and J ends lost 0 bases and 5 bases, in that order; junction bases with no gene match: 10. The CDR3 sequence is 17 residues long. Germline V gene lookup returns CDR1 SGDLS and CDR2 YYNGEE. DNA for the CDR3: TGTGCCAGCAGCGTAGAGCCCGGGACAGGGCTTGGAGATACGCAGTATTTT. It yields the protein CASSVEPGTGLGDTQYF.

The V gene is TRBV7-3, the J gene TRBJ1-6; 8 positions agree with TRBD1. The CDR3 extends over 15 amino acids. Per germline, CDR1 SGHTA and CDR2 FQGTGA. Losses at the gene ends were 3 bases for V and 10 bases for J; bases not matched to a gene: 8. CDR3 sequence reads: CASSFSGQESSPLHF. The CDR3 nucleotides are TGTGCCAGCAGCTTTTCGGGACAGGAGTCCTCACCCCTCCACTTT. The full variable domain, completed using reference TRBV7-3 and TRBJ1-6, is GAGVSQTPSNKVTEKGKYVELRCDPISGHTALYWYRQSLGQGPEFLIYFQGTGAADDSGLPNDRFFAVRPEGSVSTLKIQRTERGDSAVYLCASSFSGQESSPLHFGNGTRLTVT.

To note about this clonotype: This may be a read error: a much more frequent sequence differs by one nucleotide. This sequence joins TRBV7-3 and TRBJ1-2, with D maybe TRBD1 (5 bases). The germline V gene has CDR1 SGHTA and CDR2 FQGTGA. This CDR3 has 13 residues. Trimming removed 0 bases from V and 10 bases from J, with 12 bases in between. CDR3 in DNA: TGTGCCAGCAGCTTAACTTCGACAGTGGTCTACACCTTC. It translates to CASSLTSTVVYTF.

This clonotype was recorded at least ten times. At one of its ends the junction is not consistent with the germline gene, which may arise from a read error. The chain joins TRBV7-8 to TRBJ1-5; D uncertain. Germline CDR1 and CDR2: SGHVS and FQNEAQ. There are 15 residues in the CDR3. The CDR3 region is CASSLAAGYNQPQHF. The CDR3 DNA reads as TGTGCCAGCAGCCTAGCGGCAGGATACAATCAGCCCCAGCATTTT.